The T cell receptor (beta chain) under discussion was sequenced for a study of T-cell reconstitution after alpha-beta-depleted transplantation in children. Study-wide findings and caveats: Diversity and T-cell counts at one year after transplant derived mostly from new T cells. At around two months after transplant, the alpha-beta T cells were reportedly derived from several hundred expanded clones that came from non-depleted graft cells.

This clonotype has just a few counts. Antigen: not known. It was with unique molecular identifiers that the TCRbeta library was prepared. Using its own MiXCR run on the PCR reads, TCRdb lists one record per CDR3 protein. Of hundreds of thousands of distinct CDR3 sequences listed, approximately 13% are singletons. The V gene lost 3 bases and the J gene lost 7 bases, with 7 bases spanning the gap. There are 12 residues in the CDR3. From germline, CDR1 is MDHEN and CDR2 SYDVKM. The J gene is TRBJ1-5, the V gene TRBV28; unclear D gene. This clonotype was obtained from a male patient between 5 and 17 years old who had a stem cell transplant for acute myeloid leukemia, so the T cells may come from the graft donor. Source: PBMCs, mostly from graft donor cells, taken 360 days after TCRalphabeta/CD19-depleted stem cell transplant. CDR3 region: CASSFLTQPQHF. The CDR3 DNA sequence: TGTGCCAGCAGTTTTCTCACCCAGCCCCAGCATTTT.